These 29 T cell receptor beta chains originate from one sample sequenced in a study of T cell responses to AZD1222 COVID-19 vaccine. The data were produced by immunoSEQ multiplex PCR, yet TCRdb's version contains in-frame clones alone and is incomplete. The sample holds more than 75,000 clones, under 95% seen once. Sequencing was performed on peripheral blood, taken 28 days after the second AZD1222 dose. The source of these receptors is an adult who received the AZD1222 COVID-19 vaccine.

This chain uses TRBV7-9 with TRBJ2-7, with unresolved D. Germline V CDR1 and CDR2: SEHNR, FQNEAQ (reference sequence). This CDR3 has 12 residues. Trimming took 4 bases from V and 2 from J, leaving 6 bases between them. The CDR3 loop reads CASSSQPYEQYF. CDR3 nucleotide sequence: TGTGCCAGCAGCTCGCAGCCCTACGAGCAGTACTTC.

The chain combines TRBV24-1 with TRBJ2-2, with D possibly matching TRBD2 (6 bases). This CDR3 comprises 12 residues. V shed 5 bases and J shed 6 bases, with 6 bases lying between them. The germline V gene has CDR1 KGHDR and CDR2 SFDVKD. DNA for the CDR3: TGTGCCACCAGTGGGGAGGCCGGGGAGCTGTTTTTT. Translating gives CATSGEAGELFF.

V is TRBV4-3 and J is TRBJ1-2; a possible D gene is TRBD1 (5 bases). Trimming shortened V by 0 bases and J by 7 bases, and 15 bases separated the two germline ends. The CDR3 is 15 amino acids. CDR1 and CDR2 (germline): LGHNA, YSLEER. The CDR3 nucleotides read TGCGCCAGCAGCCAAGATCTTGGGTGGGGGTTTGGCTACACCTTC. It is translated as CASSQDLGWGFGYTF.

J is TRBJ1-5 and V is TRBV24-1; no clear D. Germline-derived CDR1 and CDR2 are KGHDR and SFDVKD. This CDR3 spans 14 amino acids. Trimming left V 6 bases short and J 1 base short, with 9 bases between. The CDR3 nucleotides are TGTGCCACCAGTAGAGGCAGCAGCAATCAGCCCCAGCATTTT. It is translated as CATSRGSSNQPQHF.

This chain joins TRBV5-1 and TRBJ2-7, with D perhaps matching TRBD2 (6 bases). V was cut by 4 bases and J by 7 bases, with 15 bases left in between. This CDR3 has 13 amino acids. Germline V lookup: CDR1 SGHRS, CDR2 YFSETQ. The CDR3 here is CASSTQLAEEQYF. CDR3 in DNA: TGCGCCAGCAGCACCCAGTTAGCGGAGGAGCAGTACTTC. Full variable domain (outside the CDR3, taken from reference TRBV5-1 and TRBJ2-7): KAGVTQTPRYLIKTRGQQVTLSCSPISGHRSVSWYQQTPGQGLQFLFEYFSETQRNKGNFPGRFSGRQFSNSRSEMNVSTLELGDSALYLCASSTQLAEEQYFGPGTRLTVT.

The J gene is TRBJ2-7, the V gene TRBV7-9; perhaps TRBD2 as D (5 bases). The germline CDR1 and CDR2 sequences are SEHNR and FQNEAQ (reference sequence). Trimming left V 5 bases short and J 6 bases short, with 23 bases between. The CDR3 has 16 residues. The CDR3, as DNA: TGTGCCAGCAGCCCGCTTACCGGGGTCACCCTTGGCGAGCAGTACTTC. Its protein is CASSPLTGVTLGEQYF.

As DNA, the CDR3 is TGTGCCAGCTCACAGGGTTCGGAGACCCAGTACTTC. Protein: CASSQGSETQYF. The chain uses TRBV18 and TRBJ2-5; no clear D. Germline values: CDR1 KGHSH, CDR2 LQKENI. The length of the CDR3 is 12 residues. Trimming removed 4 bases from V and 5 bases from J, with 8 bases in between.

V usage is TRBV5-1 and J usage is TRBJ2-2; 10 bases agree with TRBD2. The V gene end was trimmed by 1 base and the J gene end by 3 bases; junction bases not matched to a gene: 0. Germline V CDR1 and CDR2: SGHRS, YFSETQ. CDR3 length: 15 residues. Written as DNA, the CDR3 is TGCGCCAGCAGCTTGACTAGCGGGGACACCGGGGAGCTGTTTTTT. Translation: CASSLTSGDTGELFF.

The chain recombines TRBV5-8 with TRBJ2-7; 7 bases map to TRBD1. CDR3 length equals 15 residues. V gave up 2 bases and J gave up 2 bases; unmatched junction bases: 7. CDR1 and CDR2 (germline): SGHTS, YDEGEE. The CDR3 coding sequence is TGTGCCAGCAGCTTTATCTTGGGACAGACCTACGAGCAGTACTTC. It codes for CASSFILGQTYEQYF.

The chain carries TRBV9 and TRBJ1-5, with TRBD1 matching over 8 bases. This CDR3 is 15 amino acids long. The V segment lost 3 bases and the J segment 6 bases; nucleotides outside the gene matches: 8. CDR1 and CDR2 (germline): SGDLS, YYNGEE. The CDR3 is CASSGGTGGSQPQHF. The CDR3 coding sequence is TGTGCCAGCAGCGGGGGAACAGGGGGAAGTCAGCCCCAGCATTTT.

This chain links TRBV19 with TRBJ2-2; tentative D call: TRBD1 (5 bases). Trimming removed 2 bases from V and 1 base from J, with 11 bases in between. The CDR3 extends over 16 amino acids. In germline, CDR1 is LNHDA, CDR2 SQIVND (reference sequence). This CDR3 is CASSIPDSKNTGELFF. DNA for the CDR3: TGTGCCAGTAGTATACCCGACAGTAAGAACACCGGGGAGCTGTTTTTT.

This clone was seen once. The rearrangement joins TRBV7-2 to TRBJ2-3; 8 nucleotides agree with TRBD1. The CDR3 spans 17 residues. Germline loops: CDR1 SGHTA, CDR2 FQGNSA. V was pared by 3 bases and J by 2 bases, with 10 bases of the junction left unmatched. The CDR3: CASSFRQGARVTDTQYF. CDR3 nucleotides: TGTGCCAGCAGCTTTAGGCAGGGGGCGCGGGTCACAGATACGCAGTATTTT. The whole variable domain, remainder taken from reference TRBV7-2 and TRBJ2-3, is GAGVSQSPSNKVTEKGKDVELRCDPISGHTALYWYRQSLGQGLEFLIYFQGNSAPDKSGLPSDRFSAERTGGSVSTLTIQRTQQEDSAVYLCASSFRQGARVTDTQYFGPGTRLTVL.

The V call is TRBV25-1, the J call TRBJ1-2; D is undetermined. From germline, CDR1 is MGHDK and CDR2 SYGVNS. V lost 4 bases and J lost 8, with 14 bases in between. This CDR3 contains 13 residues. The CDR3 nucleotides are TGTGCCAGCAGTGTTAGCTTGGTCGAAGGCTACACCTTC. Protein product: CASSVSLVEGYTF.

CDR3 nucleotide sequence: TGTGCCAGCAGCCGGGACGCTCACTACGAGCAGTACTTC. This gives the protein CASSRDAHYEQYF. The chain links TRBV3-1 (or the pseudogene TRBV3-2) to TRBJ2-7; perhaps D is TRBD1 or TRBD2 (5 bases each). This CDR3 is 13 amino acids long. The V end lost 4 bases, the J end lost 3 bases, and 10 bases lay between the germline ends. The germline gives CDR1 LGHDT, CDR2 YNNKEL (reference sequence).

The gene calls are TRBV5-1 and TRBJ2-7; 8 nucleotides agree with TRBD2. The ends lost 0 bases at V and 4 bases at J; junction bases unmatched: 9. Germline V gives CDR1 SGHRS, CDR2 YFSETQ. The CDR3 extends over 16 amino acids. The CDR3, as DNA: TGCGCCAGCAGCTTGGCGGGTCGGGAGGGTCGTTACGAGCAGTACTTC. It translates to CASSLAGREGRYEQYF.

The chain links TRBV6-5 to TRBJ1-3; D perhaps matches TRBD1 (6 bases). In germline, CDR1 is MNHEY, CDR2 SVGAGI. This CDR3 is built from 13 residues. V was pared by 4 bases and J by 8 bases, with 12 bases between. The CDR3 region is CASSSQGSDTIYF. CDR3 coding DNA: TGTGCCAGCAGTTCCCAGGGGAGCGACACCATATATTTT.

The chain employs TRBV5-4 and TRBJ2-7; weak D call: TRBD2 (5 bases). The CDR3 consists of 13 residues. Trimming cost V 4 bases and J 0 bases, with 8 bases left between them. CDR1 is SGHNT and CDR2 is YYREEE in the germline V gene (reference sequence). The CDR3 reads CASSITSSYEQYF. CDR3 DNA: TGTGCCAGCAGCATTACTAGCTCCTACGAGCAGTACTTC.

DNA for the CDR3: TGTGCCTGGAGTCCGACCGGCACTGAAGCTTTCTTT. It translates to CAWSPTGTEAFF. The chain carries TRBV30 and TRBJ1-1; no firm D call. The CDR3 length is 12 residues. Per germline, CDR1 GTSNPN and CDR2 SVGIG (reference sequence). Trimming left V 2 bases short and J 4 bases short, with 8 bases between.

The chain joins TRBV7-2 to TRBJ2-7; D call uncertain. Between the trimmed V and J ends, which lost 5 bases and 4 bases, there was a span of 9 bases. In germline, CDR1 is SGHTA, CDR2 FQGNSA. This CDR3 is built from 12 residues. As DNA, the CDR3 is TGTGCCAGCAGCGCTACTGGGTACGAGCAGTACTTC. This gives the protein CASSATGYEQYF.

The chain links TRBV27 to TRBJ2-7; TRBD2 aligns across 13 bases. Germline CDR1 is MNHEY and CDR2 is SMNVEV (reference sequence). The CDR3 is 15 amino acids. The junction had 4 bases not matched to a gene; V was cut back by 5 bases and J by 3 bases. In nucleotides, the CDR3 is TGTGCCAGCAGTCCTCGGACTAGCGGGAGCTACGAGCAGTACTTC. It yields the protein CASSPRTSGSYEQYF.

CDR3 amino acids: CASSVAGNQPQHF. The DNA for the CDR3 is TGTGCCAGCAGCGTAGCGGGGAATCAGCCCCAGCATTTT. This sequence joins TRBV9 and TRBJ1-5; D not resolved. The CDR3 runs to 13 residues. Germline CDR1 is SGDLS and CDR2 is YYNGEE. Trimming left V 0 bases short and J 4 bases short, with 5 bases between.

This clone is a singleton in its sample. This sequence joins TRBV28 and TRBJ1-5, with TRBD1 as a possible D gene (5 bases). Germline lookup yields CDR1 MDHEN and CDR2 SYDVKM. This CDR3 has 13 residues. V was pared by 6 bases and J by 4 bases, with 10 bases between. Written as DNA, the CDR3 is TGTGCCAGCAGATGGGGGTTGAATCAGCCCCAGCATTTT. It specifies CASRWGLNQPQHF.

The chain combines TRBV12-3 or TRBV12-4 with TRBJ2-1, with unresolved D. The CDR3 runs to 11 residues. V was shortened by 6 bases and J by 8 bases, with 8 bases between the two germline ends. For the CDR3, the DNA is TGTGCCAGCAGCCCGAACTATGAGCAGTTCTTC. Protein: CASSPNYEQFF.

This chain uses TRBV5-4 with TRBJ1-1; 7 nucleotides agree with TRBD1. This CDR3 has 17 residues. CDR1 SGHNT and CDR2 YYREEE come from the germline V gene (reference sequence). The trim removed 0 bases at V and 4 bases at J, leaving 12 bases unmatched. The DNA for the CDR3 is TGTGCCAGCAGCTTGGGGGGCCCGACAGGGAGAGTCACTGAAGCTTTCTTT. This codes for CASSLGGPTGRVTEAFF.

The V gene is TRBV11-2, the J gene TRBJ2-5, with TRBD2 matching over 7 bases. This CDR3 region has 13 residues. The germline V gene encodes CDR1 SGHAT and CDR2 FQNNGV. The trim removed 2 bases at V and 5 bases at J, leaving 2 bases unmatched. DNA for the CDR3: TGTGCCAGCAGCTTATGGGAGGGGGAGACCCAGTACTTC. Amino acid sequence: CASSLWEGETQYF.

The rearrangement joins TRBV6-5 to TRBJ2-7, with 8 bases fitting TRBD1. This CDR3 is 14 amino acids long. Germline V lookup: CDR1 MNHEY, CDR2 SVGAGI. Losses at the gene ends were 6 bases for V and 3 bases for J; bases not matched to a gene: 7. CDR3 nucleotide sequence: TGTGCCAGCAGCCAAGACAGGGGTGGCTACGAGCAGTACTTC. Its translation: CASSQDRGGYEQYF.

This CDR3 reads CASSFAGKIEQPQHF. CDR3 in DNA: TGTGCCAGCAGTTTTGCAGGGAAGATTGAACAGCCCCAGCATTTT. The rearrangement uses TRBV28 and TRBJ1-5; D may be TRBD1 (5 bases). Germline V gene sequence: CDR1 MDHEN, CDR2 SYDVKM. The CDR3 length is 15 residues. V gave up 3 bases and J gave up 7 bases, with 16 bases separating them.

V is TRBV28 and J is TRBJ2-7, with D possibly TRBD1 on 6 matching bases. V was shortened by 5 bases and J by 3 bases, with 14 bases between the two germline ends. Germline V CDR1 and CDR2: MDHEN, SYDVKM. The CDR3 runs 14 residues. CDR3 DNA sequence: TGTGCCAGCAGTCCCGGGACAAGATACTACGAGCAGTACTTC. This encodes CASSPGTRYYEQYF. Full variable domain (rest looked up from reference TRBV28 and TRBJ2-7): DVKVTQSSRYLVKRTGEKVFLECVQDMDHENMFWYRQDPGLGLRLIYFSYDVKMKEKGDIPEGYSVSREKKERFSLILESASTNQTSMYLCASSPGTRYYEQYFGPGTRLTVT.

The chain is built from TRBV27 and TRBJ2-7; D is possibly TRBD1 (6 bases). V lost 5 bases and J 2 bases, leaving 10 bases between the germline ends. Germline assignment: CDR1 MNHEY and CDR2 SMNVEV (reference sequence). The CDR3 is 13 residues long. The CDR3 is CASSGQRTYEQYF. The DNA of the CDR3 is TGTGCCAGCAGTGGACAGCGGACCTACGAGCAGTACTTC.